Listed below are T cell receptor beta chains from one sample, sequenced in a study of T cells and Merkel cell carcinoma outcomes. Generated by immunoSEQ multiplex PCR, the TCRdb table keeps only in-frame clones and is missing some. Among approximately 20,000 clones listed, approximately 80% were seen once. Material for sequencing was tumor tissue from Merkel cell carcinoma. The receptors shown here come from a human donor with Merkel cell carcinoma. The CDR3 runs from the conserved cysteine through the conserved F or W. D genes are given only for firm matches. Size values are once, few and many counts, or a class for expanded clones, and some rows have none.

V gene	J gene	clone size	D gene	CDR3 DNA	CDR3 protein
TRBV15	TRBJ1-4	NA	NA	TGTGCCACCAGTACAGAGATGATTACGGATGAAAAACTGTTTTTT	CATSTEMITDEKLFF
TRBV6-5	TRBJ2-2	NA	TRBD2	TGTGCCAGCATCCTTAGCGGGAGGGGTACCGGGGAGCTGTTTTTT	CASILSGRGTGELFF
TRBV11-2	TRBJ2-3	NA	NA	TGTGCCAGCAGCGACACCTATACGCAGTATTTT	CASSDTYTQYF
TRBV5-4	TRBJ2-1	NA	TRBD2	TGTGCCAGCAGCTTGTTAGGACTAGGATACAATGAGCAGTTCTTC	CASSLLGLGYNEQFF
TRBV6-1	TRBJ2-3	NA	NA	TGTGCCAGCACCCCGACAGAAGATACGCAGTATTTT	CASTPTEDTQYF
TRBV25-1	TRBJ2-3	NA	NA	TGTGCCAGCAGTGAGACTGACACCGCCGGTTCCGATACGCAGTATTTT	CASSETDTAGSDTQYF
TRBV7-9	TRBJ2-5	once	NA	TGTGCCAGCAGCTTTGGGGGCGAGGTAGCGAGAGGATTATTGGAGACCCAGTACTTC	CASSFGGEVARGLLETQYF
TRBV7-2	TRBJ1-1	NA	NA	TGTGCCAGCAGCCCTTTAATTTCGGGGAACACTGAAGCTTTCTTT	CASSPLISGNTEAFF
TRBV5-4	TRBJ2-3	NA	TRBD2	TGTGCCAGCAGCCTCGGGACTAGGCCAGATACGCAGTATTTT	CASSLGTRPDTQYF
TRBV7-6	TRBJ2-3	NA	NA	TGTGCCAGCAGCTTCGACCCGAGGGATACGCAGTATTTT	CASSFDPRDTQYF
TRBV7-9	TRBJ1-5	NA	NA	TGTGCCAGCAGTTCCGCCAATCAGCCCCAGCATTTT	CASSSANQPQHF
TRBV9	TRBJ1-2	NA	NA	TGTGCCAGCAGCGTTTGGGGAGGCTATGGCTACACCTTC	CASSVWGGYGYTF
TRBV9	TRBJ1-6	NA	NA	TGTGCCAGCAGCGTCAATGGAGACTCCTCACCCCTCCACTTT	CASSVNGDSSPLHF
TRBV11-3	TRBJ2-7	NA	TRBD2	TGTGCCAGCAGCCTGCTCCTCCCTAGCGGGGGGTACGAGCAGTACTTC	CASSLLLPSGGYEQYF
TRBV27	TRBJ2-7	NA	NA	TGTGCCAGCAGTCCGCTCCCGGGACTCCTGCAGAACGAGCAGTACTTC	CASSPLPGLLQNEQYF
TRBV18	TRBJ2-5	NA	NA	TGTGCTAGCTCACCACAGCAGGCCCCCGGGGAGACCCAGTACTTC	CASSPQQAPGETQYF
TRBV7-9	TRBJ1-5	NA	NA	TGTGCCAGCAGCTCGACAGGTAGCAATCAGCCCCAGCATTTT	CASSSTGSNQPQHF
TRBV5-1	TRBJ2-2	NA	NA	TGCGCCAGCAGCTCGAACTTCGGGGCAGGCGACACCGGGGAGCTGTTTTTT	CASSSNFGAGDTGELFF
TRBV19	TRBJ1-3	once	NA	TGTGCCAATAGTATAGATGGCAGTTCGAGAAACACCATATATTTT	CANSIDGSSRNTIYF
TRBV9	TRBJ2-3	once	NA	TGTGCCAGCAGCGTAGAATTAGCCCGGTCAGATACGCAGTATTTT	CASSVELARSDTQYF
TRBV2	TRBJ2-3	NA	NA	TGTGCCGCTTTCCGACTCGCGGACTTTCGTAGGGTTCCGACAGATACGCAGTATTTT	CAAFRLADFRRVPTDTQYF
TRBV27	TRBJ2-1	NA	NA	TGTGCCAGCAGTTTTTCCAGCGGCCATATCTACAATGAGCAGTTCTTC	CASSFSSGHIYNEQFF
TRBV4-1	TRBJ1-4	NA	NA	TGCGCCAGCAGCCCAGATCCCCCAGGCGGCTTGCTTGAAAAACTGTTTTTT	CASSPDPPGGLLEKLFF
TRBV2	TRBJ1-1	few	NA	TGTGCCAGCAGTGTCCTGAACACTGAAGCTTTCTTT	CASSVLNTEAFF
TRBV2	TRBJ2-7	medium-sized	NA	TGTGCCAGCAGTAGCGACGGTACCTACGAGCAGTACTTC	CASSSDGTYEQYF
TRBV29-1	TRBJ2-3	NA	NA	TGCAGCTTCACAAGCGGTCCTAGCACAGATACGCAGTATTTT	CSFTSGPSTDTQYF
TRBV19	TRBJ1-6	NA	NA	TGTGCCAGTAGTATAGCGGGTGGTAGGGTTGATTCACCCCTCCACTTT	CASSIAGGRVDSPLHF
TRBV27	TRBJ2-7	NA	TRBD1	TGTGCCTGCCGGGTGGGGACAGGGGCCTACGAGCAGTACTTC	CACRVGTGAYEQYF
TRBV5-1	TRBJ2-7	NA	NA	TGCGCCAGCAGCGCATTGCCAGACGGGTACGAGCAGTACTTC	CASSALPDGYEQYF
TRBV18	TRBJ2-3	NA	TRBD2	TGTGCCAGCTCACCACGCCCGGGACTAGCGGGAGAGGATACGCAGTATTTT	CASSPRPGLAGEDTQYF
TRBV6-5	TRBJ1-5	NA	NA	TGTGCCAGCAGAGGAGTGGGGGGCGAGCCCCAGCATTTT	CASRGVGGEPQHF
TRBV28	TRBJ1-1	NA	NA	TGTGCCAGCAAAGGCAGGGAGGTAATATCGGGGAACACTGAAGCTTTCTTT	CASKGREVISGNTEAFF
TRBV5-6	TRBJ1-4	NA	NA	TGTGCCAGCAGCTTAAGGCAGGCTGAAAAACTGTTTTTT	CASSLRQAEKLFF
TRBV2	TRBJ2-5	NA	NA	TGTGCCAGCAGTGTGGAGGGGGCAGGAGAGACCCAGTACTTC	CASSVEGAGETQYF
TRBV7-2	TRBJ2-4	NA	TRBD1	TGTGCCAGCAGCTTGCGTACAGGGGGCTCGCAAAACATTCAGTACTTC	CASSLRTGGSQNIQYF
TRBV5-1	TRBJ2-7	NA	NA	TGCGCCAGCAGCTTGGTCACGGGGAGTGTCCCCTACGAGCAGTACTTC	CASSLVTGSVPYEQYF
TRBV7-9	TRBJ2-7	NA	NA	TGTGCCAGCAGCTTTCATGTCAGGATGACCTACGAGCAGTACTTC	CASSFHVRMTYEQYF
TRBV27	TRBJ2-2	NA	NA	TGTGCCAGCAGTTTCACAGGGGAGGGCGGGGAGCTGTTTTTT	CASSFTGEGGELFF
TRBV7-9	TRBJ1-1	once	NA	TGTGCCAGCAGCTTATTATATTTGGGCAGGGAAGCTTTCTTT	CASSLLYLGREAFF
TRBV5-6	TRBJ2-1	few	NA	TGTGCCAGCAGCTTGGACAATGAGCAGTTCTTC	CASSLDNEQFF
TRBV7-9	TRBJ2-5	NA	NA	TGTGCCAGCAGCTTCGATGCACCCAGGTACCAAGAGACCCAGTACTTC	CASSFDAPRYQETQYF
TRBV6-5	TRBJ2-2	NA	TRBD1	TGTGCCACTTTTCCGGGACAGGGGATTTCGGGGGAGCTGTTTTTT	CATFPGQGISGELFF
TRBV7-8	TRBJ2-4	NA	NA	TGTGCCAGCAGCTCTGCATTGGGCAACATTCAGTACTTC	CASSSALGNIQYF
TRBV6-5	TRBJ1-5	NA	NA	TGTGCCAGCAGTTACTCGAGCAATCAGCCCCAGCATTTT	CASSYSSNQPQHF
TRBV4-1	TRBJ2-7	NA	NA	TGCGCCAGCAGCCCGCGGTCCCCAAACTACGAGCAGTACTTC	CASSPRSPNYEQYF
TRBV18	TRBJ2-5	NA	NA	TGTGCCAGCTCACCACTATTAACTTTGTCGGAGACCCAGTACTTC	CASSPLLTLSETQYF
TRBV9	TRBJ2-5	NA	NA	TGTGCCAGCAGCGGAAACTGGGAGACCCAGTACTTC	CASSGNWETQYF
TRBV6-5	TRBJ2-2	NA	TRBD2	TGTGCCAGCAGTTACCTTACTAGCGCCGGGGAGCTGTTTTTT	CASSYLTSAGELFF
TRBV18	TRBJ1-1	few	TRBD1	TGTGCCAGCTCACCGGACAGGGGCACTGAAGCTTTCTTT	CASSPDRGTEAFF
TRBV27	TRBJ1-2	NA	NA	TGTGCCAGCTCCTCCCCCACGGACTATGGCTACACCTTC	CASSSPTDYGYTF
TRBV2	TRBJ2-3	once	NA	TGTGCCAGCACCCCCACAGATACGCAGTATTTT	CASTPTDTQYF
TRBV7-7	TRBJ2-2	few	NA	TGTGCTAGCAGCTTAGGGGGTACCGGGGAGCTGTTTTTT	CASSLGGTGELFF
TRBV11-1	TRBJ2-1	NA	NA	TGTGCCAGCAGCTTAGGCCTTAATGAGCAGTTCTTC	CASSLGLNEQFF
TRBV18	TRBJ2-5	NA	NA	TGTGCCAGCTCACCAAAGACTGGTCAAGAGACCCAGTACTTC	CASSPKTGQETQYF
TRBV25-1	TRBJ2-2	NA	NA	TGTGCCAGCAGGGATAGTGGAAGGGCCGGGGAGCTGTTTTTT	CASRDSGRAGELFF
TRBV2	TRBJ2-6	once	NA	TGTGCCAGCCGCCTCTACGTCCTGACTTTC	CASRLYVLTF
TRBV6-1	TRBJ2-3	NA	NA	TGTGCCAGCAGTGAAGTTTCTACCCGGGGAGATACGCAGTATTTT	CASSEVSTRGDTQYF
TRBV5-4	TRBJ1-2	NA	NA	TGTGCCAGCGGAGCTACAGGGTATAATGGCTACACCTTC	CASGATGYNGYTF
TRBV5-5	TRBJ1-1	NA	NA	TGTGCCAGCAGCCATAGACAGGACTGGAACACTGAAGCTTTCTTT	CASSHRQDWNTEAFF
TRBV30	TRBJ1-1	once	TRBD1	TGTGCCTGGAAATTCGCAGGGGGAAAGCTAGCTTTCTTT	CAWKFAGGKLAFF